Shown below are 2 T cell receptor beta chains from a single sample sequenced in a study of T cells after yellow fever vaccination. From the 5' RACE reads, TCRdb called clonotypes with MiXCR, one entry per CDR3 protein. The sample shows about 320,000 distinct CDR3 sequences, about 10% of them seen only once. The sample in question was CD4+ T cells sorted from PBMCs, obtained 45 days after the yellow fever booster vaccination. The receptors stem from a man between 18 and 35 years old who received the YFV17D yellow fever vaccine.

This clonotype came up a few times. V and J are TRBV7-2 and TRBJ1-4; D is undetermined. This CDR3 is 15 amino acids long. Deletions cut 3 bases from V and 0 bases from J, with 8 bases between. CDR1 SGHTA and CDR2 FQGNSA come from the germline V gene. CDR3 residues: CASSFSGTTNEKLFF. The CDR3 DNA sequence: TGTGCCAGCAGCTTCTCCGGCACAACTAATGAAAAACTGTTTTTT. Full variable domain (remainder filled in from reference TRBV7-2 and TRBJ1-4): GAGVSQSPSNKVTEKGKDVELRCDPISGHTALYWYRQSLGQGLEFLIYFQGNSAPDKSGLPSDRFSAERTGGSVSTLTIQRTQQEDSAVYLCASSFSGTTNEKLFFGSGTQLSVL.

There are many counts of this clonotype. The J gene is TRBJ1-5, the V gene TRBV7-9; the match to TRBD1 covers 7 bases. CDR1 SEHNR and CDR2 FQNEAQ come from the germline V gene (reference sequence). The J segment lost 7 bases and the V segment lost 5 bases, leaving 14 bases of the junction unmatched. This CDR3 has 16 amino acids. The CDR3: CASSLTAGGRGQPQHF. CDR3 DNA sequence: TGTGCCAGCAGCCTCACCGCCGGGGGCAGGGGGCAGCCCCAGCATTTT.